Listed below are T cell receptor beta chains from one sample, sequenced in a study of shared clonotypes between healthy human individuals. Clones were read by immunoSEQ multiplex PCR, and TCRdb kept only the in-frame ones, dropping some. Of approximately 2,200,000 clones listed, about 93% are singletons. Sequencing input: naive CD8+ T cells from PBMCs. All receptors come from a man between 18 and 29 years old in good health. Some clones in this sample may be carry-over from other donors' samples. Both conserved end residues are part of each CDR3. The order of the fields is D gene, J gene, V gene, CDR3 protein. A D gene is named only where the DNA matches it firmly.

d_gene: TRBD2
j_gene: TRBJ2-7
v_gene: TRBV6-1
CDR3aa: CASSKGTSGTYEQYF

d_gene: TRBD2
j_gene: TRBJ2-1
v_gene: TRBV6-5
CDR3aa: CASRERPSGYNEQFF

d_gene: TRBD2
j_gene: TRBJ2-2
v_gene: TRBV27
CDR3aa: CASRKLAGGTGELFF

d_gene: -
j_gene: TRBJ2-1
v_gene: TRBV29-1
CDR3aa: CSVVAVGEWNNEQFF

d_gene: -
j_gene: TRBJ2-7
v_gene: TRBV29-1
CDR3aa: CSARVNYEQYF

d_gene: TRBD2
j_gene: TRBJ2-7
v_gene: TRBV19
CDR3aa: CASSQTSGAYEQYF

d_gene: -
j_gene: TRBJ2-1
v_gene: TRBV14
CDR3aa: CASSQRDQRGNEQFF

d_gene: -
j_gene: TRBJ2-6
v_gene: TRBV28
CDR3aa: CASGTDSSGANVLTF

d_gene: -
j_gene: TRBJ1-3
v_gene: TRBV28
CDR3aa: CASRQQGRGGNTIYF

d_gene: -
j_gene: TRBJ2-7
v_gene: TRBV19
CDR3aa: CASSIFGGTYEQYF

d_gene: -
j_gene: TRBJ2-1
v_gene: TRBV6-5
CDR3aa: CASSYLGSPLDEQFF

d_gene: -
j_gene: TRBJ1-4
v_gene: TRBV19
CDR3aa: CASSIRATNEKLFF

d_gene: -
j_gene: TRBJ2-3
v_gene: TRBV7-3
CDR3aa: CASSLTGTDTQYF

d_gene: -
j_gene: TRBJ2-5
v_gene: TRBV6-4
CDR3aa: CASGAPGLPAWGETQYF

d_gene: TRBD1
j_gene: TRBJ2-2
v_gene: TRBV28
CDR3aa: CASTNPGTGGVTGELFF

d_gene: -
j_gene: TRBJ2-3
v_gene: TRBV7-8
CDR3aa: CASSSGLLNTDTQYF

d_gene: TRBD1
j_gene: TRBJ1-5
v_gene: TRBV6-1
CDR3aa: CASSVWQGDSNQPQHF

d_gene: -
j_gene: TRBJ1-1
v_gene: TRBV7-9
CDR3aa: CASSAMNTEAFF

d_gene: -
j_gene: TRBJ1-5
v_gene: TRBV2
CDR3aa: CASSELGGGAGQPQHF

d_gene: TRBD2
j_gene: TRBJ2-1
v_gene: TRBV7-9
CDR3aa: CASRGTSGRGYVSYNEQFF

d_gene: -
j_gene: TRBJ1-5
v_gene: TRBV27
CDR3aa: CASSLYGGSEPQHF

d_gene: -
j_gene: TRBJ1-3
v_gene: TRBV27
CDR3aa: CASSPLQGNTIYF

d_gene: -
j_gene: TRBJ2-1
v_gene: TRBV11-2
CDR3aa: CASSLYSGTLSYNEQFF

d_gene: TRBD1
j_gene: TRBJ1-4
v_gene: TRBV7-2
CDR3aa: CASSLKGQGAANEKLFF

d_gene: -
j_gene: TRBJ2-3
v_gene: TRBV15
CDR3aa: CATSGSGARKPTDTQYF

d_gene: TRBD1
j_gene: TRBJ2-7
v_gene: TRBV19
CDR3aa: CASSIDRTGGEQYF

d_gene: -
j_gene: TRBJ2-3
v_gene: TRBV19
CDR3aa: CASSPLPPVSTDTQYF

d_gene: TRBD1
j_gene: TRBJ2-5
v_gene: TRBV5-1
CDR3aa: CASSFMGQGQETQYF

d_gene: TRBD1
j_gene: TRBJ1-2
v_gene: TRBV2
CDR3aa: CASTQGQPYGYTF